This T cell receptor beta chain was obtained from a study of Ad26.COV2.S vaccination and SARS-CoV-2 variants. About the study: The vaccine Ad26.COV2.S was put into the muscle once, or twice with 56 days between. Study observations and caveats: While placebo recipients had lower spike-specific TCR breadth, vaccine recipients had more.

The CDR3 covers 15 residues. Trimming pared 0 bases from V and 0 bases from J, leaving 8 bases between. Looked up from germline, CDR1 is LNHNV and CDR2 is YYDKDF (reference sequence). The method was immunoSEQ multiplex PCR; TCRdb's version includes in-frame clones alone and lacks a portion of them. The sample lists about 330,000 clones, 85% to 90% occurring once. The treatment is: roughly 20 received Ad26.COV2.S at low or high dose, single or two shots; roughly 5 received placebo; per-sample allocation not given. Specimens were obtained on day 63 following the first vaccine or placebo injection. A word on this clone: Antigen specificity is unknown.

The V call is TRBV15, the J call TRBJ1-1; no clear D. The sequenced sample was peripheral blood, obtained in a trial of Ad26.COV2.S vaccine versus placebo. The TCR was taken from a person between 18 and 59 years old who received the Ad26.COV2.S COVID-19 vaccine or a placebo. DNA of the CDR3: TGTGCCACCAGCAGAGAGAAAACAGTGAACACTGAAGCTTTCTTT. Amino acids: CATSREKTVNTEAFF. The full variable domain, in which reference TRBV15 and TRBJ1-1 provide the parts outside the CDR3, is DAMVIQNPRYQVTQFGKPVTLSCSQTLNHNVMYWYQQKSSQAPKLLFHYYDKDFNNEADTPDNFQSRRPNTSFCFLDIRSPGLGDTAMYLCATSREKTVNTEAFFGQGTRLTVV.